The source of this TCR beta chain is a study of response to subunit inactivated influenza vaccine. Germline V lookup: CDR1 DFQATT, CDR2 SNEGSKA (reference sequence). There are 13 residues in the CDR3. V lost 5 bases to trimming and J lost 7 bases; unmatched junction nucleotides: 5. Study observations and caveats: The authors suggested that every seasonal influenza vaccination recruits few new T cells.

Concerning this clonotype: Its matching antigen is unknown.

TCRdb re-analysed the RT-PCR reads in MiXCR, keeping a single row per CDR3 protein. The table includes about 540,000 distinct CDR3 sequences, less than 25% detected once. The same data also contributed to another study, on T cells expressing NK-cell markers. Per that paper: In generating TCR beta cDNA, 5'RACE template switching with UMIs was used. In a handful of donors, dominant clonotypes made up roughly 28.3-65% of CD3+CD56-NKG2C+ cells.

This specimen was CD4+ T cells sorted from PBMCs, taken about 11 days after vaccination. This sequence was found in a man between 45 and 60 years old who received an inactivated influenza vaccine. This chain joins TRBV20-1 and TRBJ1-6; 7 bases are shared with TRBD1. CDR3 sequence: CSADGQANSPLHF. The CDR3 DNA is TGCAGTGCTGACGGACAGGCCAATTCACCCCTCCACTTT.